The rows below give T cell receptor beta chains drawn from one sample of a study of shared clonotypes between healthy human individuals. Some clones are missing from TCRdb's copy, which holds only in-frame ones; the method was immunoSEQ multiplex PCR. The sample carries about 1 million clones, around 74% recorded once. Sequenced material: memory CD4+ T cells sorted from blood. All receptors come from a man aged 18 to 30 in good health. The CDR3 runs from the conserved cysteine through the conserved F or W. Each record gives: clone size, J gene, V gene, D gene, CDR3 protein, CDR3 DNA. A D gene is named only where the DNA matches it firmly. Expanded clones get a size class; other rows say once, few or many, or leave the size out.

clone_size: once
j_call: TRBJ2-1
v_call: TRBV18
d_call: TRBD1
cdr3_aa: CASSLDRGLYNEQFF
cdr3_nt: TGTGCCAGCTCCCTTGACAGGGGCCTTTACAATGAGCAGTTCTTC

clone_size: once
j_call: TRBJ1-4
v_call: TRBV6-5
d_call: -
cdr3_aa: CASSPLGGYEKLFF
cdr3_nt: TGTGCCAGCAGTCCACTCGGAGGGTATGAAAAACTGTTTTTT

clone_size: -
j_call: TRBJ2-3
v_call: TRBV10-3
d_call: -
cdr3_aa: CARADTDTQYF
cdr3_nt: TGTGCCCGAGCGGACACAGATACGCAGTATTTT

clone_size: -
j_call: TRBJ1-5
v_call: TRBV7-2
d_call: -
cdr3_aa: CASSLAERGDQPQHF
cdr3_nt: TGTGCCAGCAGCTTAGCCGAGAGGGGGGATCAGCCCCAGCATTTT

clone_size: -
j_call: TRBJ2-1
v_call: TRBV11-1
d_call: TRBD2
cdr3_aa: CASSLGLAGHEQFF
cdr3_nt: TGTGCCAGCAGCTTGGGACTAGCGGGGCATGAGCAGTTCTTC

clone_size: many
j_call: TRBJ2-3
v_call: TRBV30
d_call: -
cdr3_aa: CAWSVRERDTQYF
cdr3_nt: TGTGCCTGGAGTGTAAGAGAGAGGGATACGCAGTATTTT

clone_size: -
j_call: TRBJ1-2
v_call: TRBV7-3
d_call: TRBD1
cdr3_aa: CASSSLDRGYVGGYGYTF
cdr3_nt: TGTGCCAGCAGCTCCTTGGACAGGGGCTACGTTGGAGGGTATGGCTACACCTTC

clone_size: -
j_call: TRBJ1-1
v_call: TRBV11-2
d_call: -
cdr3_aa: CASSLEIQQLEAFF
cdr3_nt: TGTGCCAGCAGCTTAGAGATTCAGCAGCTTGAAGCTTTCTTT

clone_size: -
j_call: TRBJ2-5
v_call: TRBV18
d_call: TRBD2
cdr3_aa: CASSPQGLAGVETQYF
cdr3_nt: TGTGCCAGCTCACCACAAGGACTAGCGGGGGTAGAGACCCAGTACTTC

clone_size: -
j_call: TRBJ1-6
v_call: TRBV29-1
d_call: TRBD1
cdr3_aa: CSVARDREGSPLHF
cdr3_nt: TGCAGCGTTGCCCGGGACAGGGAAGGTTCACCCCTCCACTTT

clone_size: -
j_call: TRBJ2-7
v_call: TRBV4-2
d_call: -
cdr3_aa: CASSQDPFGRGSYEQYF
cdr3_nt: TGTGCCAGCAGCCAAGACCCATTCGGAAGGGGAAGTTACGAGCAGTACTTC

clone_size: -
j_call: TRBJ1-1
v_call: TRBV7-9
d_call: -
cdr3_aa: CASSEMSSTGGEAFF
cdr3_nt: TGTGCCAGCAGCGAAATGTCCTCAACGGGGGGCGAAGCTTTCTTT

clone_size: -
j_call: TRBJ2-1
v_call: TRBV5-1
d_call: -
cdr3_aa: CASSGLGEYNEQFF
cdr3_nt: TGCGCCAGCAGCGGGTTGGGAGAGTACAATGAGCAGTTCTTC

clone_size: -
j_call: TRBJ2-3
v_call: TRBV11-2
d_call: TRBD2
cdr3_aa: CASTFTVREGQDTQYF
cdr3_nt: TGTGCCAGCACCTTTACGGTGCGGGAGGGCCAGGATACGCAGTATTTT

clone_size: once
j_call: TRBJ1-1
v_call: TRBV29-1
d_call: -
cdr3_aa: CSVRTVATEAFF
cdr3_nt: TGCAGCGTCAGGACCGTAGCAACTGAAGCTTTCTTT

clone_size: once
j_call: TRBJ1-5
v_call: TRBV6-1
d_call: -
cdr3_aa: CASSGTFTRPQHF
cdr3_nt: TGTGCCAGCAGCGGGACATTCACTCGGCCCCAGCATTTT

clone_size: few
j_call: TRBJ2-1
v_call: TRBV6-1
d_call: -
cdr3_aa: CASGALNNEQFF
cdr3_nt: TGTGCCAGCGGGGCTTTAAACAATGAGCAGTTCTTC

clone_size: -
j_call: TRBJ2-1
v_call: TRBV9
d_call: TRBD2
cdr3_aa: CASSAGGGGMNEQFF
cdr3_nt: TGTGCCAGCAGCGCTGGAGGCGGGGGGATGAATGAGCAGTTCTTC

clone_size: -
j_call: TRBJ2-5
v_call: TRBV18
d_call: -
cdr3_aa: CASSPGPVETQYF
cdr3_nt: TGTGCCAGCTCACCGGGACCTGTGGAGACCCAGTACTTC

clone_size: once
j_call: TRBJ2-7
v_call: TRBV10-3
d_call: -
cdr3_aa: CAISDSGYEQYF
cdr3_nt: TGTGCCATCAGTGATTCCGGCTACGAGCAGTACTTC

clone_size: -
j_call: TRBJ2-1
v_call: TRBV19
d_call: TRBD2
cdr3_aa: CASSTSGIKSEQFF
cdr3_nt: TGTGCCAGTAGTACTAGCGGGATCAAGTCTGAGCAGTTCTTC

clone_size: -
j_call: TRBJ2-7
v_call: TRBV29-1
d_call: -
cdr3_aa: CSALFWTDPYEQYF
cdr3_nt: TGCAGCGCTCTTTTTTGGACAGACCCCTACGAGCAGTACTTC

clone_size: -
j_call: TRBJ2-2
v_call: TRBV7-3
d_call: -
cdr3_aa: CASSLSGPRGTGELFF
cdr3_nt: TGTGCCAGCAGCTTAAGCGGTCCTCGAGGCACCGGGGAGCTGTTTTTT

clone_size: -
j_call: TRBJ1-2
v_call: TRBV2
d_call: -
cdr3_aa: CASRQRTEGYTF
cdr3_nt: TGTGCCAGCAGACAGAGGACAGAAGGCTACACCTTC

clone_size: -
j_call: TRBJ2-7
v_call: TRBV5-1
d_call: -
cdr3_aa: CASSSRIGSYEQYF
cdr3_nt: TGCGCCAGCAGCTCCAGGATTGGGTCCTACGAGCAGTACTTC

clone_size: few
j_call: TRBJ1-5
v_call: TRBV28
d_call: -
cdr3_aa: CASSLDAGGNQPQHF
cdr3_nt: TGTGCCAGCAGCCTAGACGCGGGGGGCAATCAGCCCCAGCATTTT

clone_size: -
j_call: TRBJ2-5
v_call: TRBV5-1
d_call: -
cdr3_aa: CASSWDLQETQYF
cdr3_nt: TGCGCCAGCAGCTGGGACTTACAAGAGACCCAGTACTTC

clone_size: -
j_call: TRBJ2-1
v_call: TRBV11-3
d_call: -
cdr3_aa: CASSWGPDNEQFF
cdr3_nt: TGTGCCAGCAGCTGGGGACCCGACAATGAGCAGTTCTTC

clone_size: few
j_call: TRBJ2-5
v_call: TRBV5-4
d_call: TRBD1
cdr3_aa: CASSPGQQETQYF
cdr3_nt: TGTGCCAGCAGTCCGGGACAGCAAGAGACCCAGTACTTC

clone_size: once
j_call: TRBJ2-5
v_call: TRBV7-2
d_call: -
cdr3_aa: CASSTSGGNQETQYF
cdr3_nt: TGTGCCAGCAGCACAAGTGGGGGGAACCAAGAGACCCAGTACTTC

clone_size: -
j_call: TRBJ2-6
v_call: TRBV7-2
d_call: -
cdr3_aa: CASSSRASGANVLTF
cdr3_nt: TGTGCCAGCAGCTCCAGGGCCTCTGGGGCCAACGTCCTGACTTTC

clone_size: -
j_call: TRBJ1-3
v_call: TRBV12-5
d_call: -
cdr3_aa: CASGPGLSGNTIYF
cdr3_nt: TGTGCTAGTGGTCCGGGCCTTAGTGGAAACACCATATATTTT

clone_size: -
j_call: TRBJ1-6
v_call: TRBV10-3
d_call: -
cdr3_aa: CAIRSPRADSPLHF
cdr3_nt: TGTGCCATCCGAAGTCCTAGGGCGGATTCACCCCTCCACTTT

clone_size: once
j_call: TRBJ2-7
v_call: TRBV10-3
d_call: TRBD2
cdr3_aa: CAITPGTGTSGAPSSYEQYF
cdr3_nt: TGTGCCATCACCCCTGGAACCGGGACTAGCGGGGCCCCTAGCTCCTACGAGCAGTACTTC

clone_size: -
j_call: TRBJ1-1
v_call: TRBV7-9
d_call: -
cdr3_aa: CASSSLRGTGTEAFF
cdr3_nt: TGTGCCAGCAGCTCACTTCGGGGCACGGGCACTGAAGCTTTCTTT

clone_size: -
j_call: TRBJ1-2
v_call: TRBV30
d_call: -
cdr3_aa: CAWSRARYGYTF
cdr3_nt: TGTGCCTGGAGTAGGGCTCGCTATGGCTACACCTTC